This T cell receptor beta chain derives from a study of PD-1 blockade in mismatch repair-deficient tumors. The CDR3 consists of 13 residues. Trimming left V 6 bases short and J 4 bases short, with 12 bases between. Germline lookup yields CDR1 SEHNR and CDR2 FQNEAQ (reference sequence). Assay: immunoSEQ multiplex PCR; the TCRdb copy retains only in-frame clones and omits some. The profile shows under 50,000 clones, over 80% of them singletons. This clonotype was sampled from an adult with mismatch repair-deficient cancer. This specimen was PBMCs, taken about 38 weeks after starting pembrolizumab. The chain has TRBV7-9 and TRBJ1-1; D perhaps matches TRBD1 (5 bases). The CDR3 reads CASSSQGGTEAFF. CDR3 sequence (DNA): TGTGCCAGCAGTTCGCAGGGTGGCACTGAAGCTTTCTTT.